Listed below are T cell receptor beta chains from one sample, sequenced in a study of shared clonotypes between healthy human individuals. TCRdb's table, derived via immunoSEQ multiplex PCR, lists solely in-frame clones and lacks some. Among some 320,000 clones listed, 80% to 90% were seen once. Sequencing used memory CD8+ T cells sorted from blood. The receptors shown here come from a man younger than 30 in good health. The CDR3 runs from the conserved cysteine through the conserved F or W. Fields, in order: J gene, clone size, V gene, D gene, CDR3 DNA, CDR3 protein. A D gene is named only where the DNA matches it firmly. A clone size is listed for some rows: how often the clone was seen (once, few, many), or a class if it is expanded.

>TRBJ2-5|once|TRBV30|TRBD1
TGTGCCTGGAGTGTGGTCTGGGACAGGGGCTCGGAGACCCAGTACTTC
CAWSVVWDRGSETQYF
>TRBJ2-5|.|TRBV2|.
TGTGCCAGCAGTGTCGGGGGAGGACGAGAGACCCAGTACTTC
CASSVGGGRETQYF
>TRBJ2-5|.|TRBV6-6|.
TGTGCCAGCAGCCTCAGGGGAGGTGAGACCCAGTACTTC
CASSLRGGETQYF
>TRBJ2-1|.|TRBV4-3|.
TGCGCCAGCAGCCAAGAGCTGGGTTCCTACAATGAGCAGTTCTTC
CASSQELGSYNEQFF
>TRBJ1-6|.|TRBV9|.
TGTGCCAGCAGCGGAGCGACAGGAAATTCACCCCTCCACTTT
CASSGATGNSPLHF
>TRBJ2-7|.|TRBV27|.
TGTGCCAGCAGTTTATCAACCGCGTACGAGCAGTACTTC
CASSLSTAYEQYF
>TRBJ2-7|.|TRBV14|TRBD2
TGTGCCAGCAGCCAAGATACGCTAGCGGGAGGGAGCTCCTACGAGCAGTACTTC
CASSQDTLAGGSSYEQYF
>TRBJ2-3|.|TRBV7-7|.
TGTGCTAGCAGCTTGCTAGGGGGCACAGATACGCAGTATTTT
CASSLLGGTDTQYF
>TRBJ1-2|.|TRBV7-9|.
TGTGCCAGCAGCTTAGTCAGAAGCCTTAACTATGGCTACACCTTC
CASSLVRSLNYGYTF
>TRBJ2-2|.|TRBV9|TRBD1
TGTGCCAGCAGCCCAGCAGCGGACAGGGTTTTCTCCGGGGAGCTGTTTTTT
CASSPAADRVFSGELFF
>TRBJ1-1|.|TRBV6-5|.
TGTGCCAGCAGGACAGGATCTCGCACTGAAGCTTTCTTT
CASRTGSRTEAFF
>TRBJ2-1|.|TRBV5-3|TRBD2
TGTGCCAGAAGCTCTTTAGGCCTAGCGGGAGCAGGGGGCTACAATGAGCAGTTCTTC
CARSSLGLAGAGGYNEQFF
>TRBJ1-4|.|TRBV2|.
TGTGCCAGCAGTGACGCGGGCATTGAAAAACTGTTTTTT
CASSDAGIEKLFF
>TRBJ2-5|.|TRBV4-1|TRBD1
TGCGCCAGCAGTCAGACAGGGGGCCAAGAGACCCAGTACTTC
CASSQTGGQETQYF
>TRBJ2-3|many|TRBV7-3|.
TGTGCCAGCAGCCCCGTGGGGGCGACAGATACGCAGTATTTT
CASSPVGATDTQYF
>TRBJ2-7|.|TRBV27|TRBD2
TGTGCCAGCAGTTGGACTAGCGGGAGACTCGAGCAGTACTTC
CASSWTSGRLEQYF
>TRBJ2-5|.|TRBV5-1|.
TGCGCCAGCAGCTTATCCCCCCCAGCGGTGTTGGAGACCCAGTACTTC
CASSLSPPAVLETQYF
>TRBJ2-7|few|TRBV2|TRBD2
TGTGCCAGCAGTGAATCAGCGGGAGGGGACCCCAATTATGTACAGACCTACGAGCAGTACTTC
CASSESAGGDPNYVQTYEQYF
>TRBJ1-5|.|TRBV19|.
TGTGCCAGTAGCTTACAGGGCAATCAGCCCCAGCATTTT
CASSLQGNQPQHF
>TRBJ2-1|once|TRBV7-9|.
TGTGCCAGCACCCACGGCAATGAGCAGTTCTTC
CASTHGNEQFF
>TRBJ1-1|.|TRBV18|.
TGTGCCAGCTCACCTGCCCGCGGAAGCAACACTGAAGCTTTCTTT
CASSPARGSNTEAFF
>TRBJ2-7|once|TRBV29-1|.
TGCAGCGTTGAAGATCTACGAACCTACGAGCAGTACTTC
CSVEDLRTYEQYF
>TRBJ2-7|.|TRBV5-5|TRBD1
TGTGCCAGCAGCGTCACAGGGGGCCTGTACTACGAGCAGTACTTC
CASSVTGGLYYEQYF
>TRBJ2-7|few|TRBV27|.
TGTGCCAGCAGTGCGCAGGGAGAGTTCTACGAGCAGTACTTC
CASSAQGEFYEQYF
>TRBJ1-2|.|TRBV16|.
TGTGCCAGCAGCCAATCGTTGGCGCCCTGGGGCTACACCTTC
CASSQSLAPWGYTF
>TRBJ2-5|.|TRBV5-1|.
TGCGCCAGCAGCCCGTGGGGATGGGAGACCCAGTACTTC
CASSPWGWETQYF
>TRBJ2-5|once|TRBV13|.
TGTGCCAGCAGCTTAGGGGGGACTGGGGAGGAGACCCAGTACTTC
CASSLGGTGEETQYF
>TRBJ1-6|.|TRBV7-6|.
TGTGCCAGCAGCCCCGGCAGGGGCGATTCACCCCTCCACTTT
CASSPGRGDSPLHF
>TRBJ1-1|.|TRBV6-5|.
TGTGCCAGCAGTTACCGAGAAGGGGACACTGAAGCTTTCTTT
CASSYREGDTEAFF
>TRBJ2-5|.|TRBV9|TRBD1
TGTGCCAGCAGTGGACAGGGATCAAGATCAAGGGAGACCCAGTACTTC
CASSGQGSRSRETQYF
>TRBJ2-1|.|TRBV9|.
TGTGCCAGCAGCGCTAGGCTTACAGAGTCCTACAATGAGCAGTTCTTC
CASSARLTESYNEQFF
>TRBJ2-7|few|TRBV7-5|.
TGTGCCAGAAGCTCACCCCAGGACAGGGTGGGGTACGAGCAGTACTTC
CARSSPQDRVGYEQYF
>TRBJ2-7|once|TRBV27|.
TGTGCCAGCAGTTTATCGATGGCAGCCTTCTACGAGCAGTACTTC
CASSLSMAAFYEQYF
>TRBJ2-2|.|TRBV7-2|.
TGTGCCAGCAGCCCATCGGGGAACACCGGGGAGCTGTTTTTT
CASSPSGNTGELFF
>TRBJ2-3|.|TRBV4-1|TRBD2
TGCGCCAGCAGCCTGGGGTTGGGAGCGGGGGCTAGCACAGATACGCAGTATTTT
CASSLGLGAGASTDTQYF
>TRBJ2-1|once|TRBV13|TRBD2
TGTGCCAGCAGCCCTACTAGCGGGAGTGGAGATGAGCAGTTCTTC
CASSPTSGSGDEQFF
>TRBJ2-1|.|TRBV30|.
TGTGCCTGGAGTGTAGCCGGGAGTACTGAGCAGTTCTTC
CAWSVAGSTEQFF